The 9 T cell receptor beta chains below all came from one sample that was sequenced in a study of blood T cells in healthy people across ages. PCR was performed a second time for about 7 to 11 cycles using a sample-barcoded 5' primer and a J-beta primer mix. One entry per CDR3 protein results from TCRdb running MiXCR on the 5' RACE reads. The sample gives 1.5 million or so distinct CDR3 sequences, roughly 45% of which show up once; approximately 7.9% is in the top ten. The sample comprised blood. The receptors here all came from a woman aged 18-35 years in good health.

V is TRBV6-6 and J is TRBJ1-1, with D possibly being TRBD1 (5 bases). Germline lookup yields CDR1 MNHNY and CDR2 SVGAGI (reference sequence). The ends were cut back, 3 bases at V and 6 bases at J, with 14 bases in the middle. CDR3 length: 14 amino acids. CDR3 amino acids: CASSYGMVGAEAFF. CDR3 nucleotides: TGTGCCAGCAGTTATGGGATGGTGGGGGCTGAAGCTTTCTTT.

The genes are TRBV13 and TRBJ2-4; 10 positions match TRBD2. The V gene's germline CDR1 is PRHDT and CDR2 FYEKMQ (reference sequence). The ends lost 5 bases at V and 6 bases at J; junction bases unmatched: 7. This CDR3 region has 15 residues. CDR3 region: CASSRSGGTRNIQYF. In DNA, the CDR3 is TGTGCCAGCAGCCGTAGCGGGGGGACCCGAAACATTCAGTACTTC.

This clonotype turned up a few times. CDR3 region: CASSPQEQDTQYF. CDR3 bases: TGTGCCAGCTCACCACAGGAGCAGGATACGCAGTATTTT. This chain links TRBV18 with TRBJ2-3; no reliable D call. Germline V gene lookup returns CDR1 KGHSH and CDR2 LQKENI. V lost 1 base and J lost 6, with 8 bases in between. This CDR3 is 13 amino acids long.

The chain employs TRBV7-9 and TRBJ2-7; D is perhaps TRBD1 (6 bases). This CDR3 has 14 amino acids. Trimming cost V 7 bases and J 2 bases, with 15 bases left between them. CDR1 and CDR2 (germline): SEHNR, FQNEAQ (reference sequence). The CDR3 loop reads CASNPTGPTYEQYF. DNA of the CDR3: TGTGCCAGCAACCCGACAGGACCCACCTACGAGCAGTACTTC.

This clonotype was seen a single time. The rearrangement links TRBV20-1 to TRBJ2-5, with TRBD2 matching 11 bases. Per germline, CDR1 DFQATT and CDR2 SNEGSKA (reference sequence). The junction had 6 bases not matched to a gene; V was cut back by 4 bases and J by 2 bases. The CDR3 runs 15 residues. The CDR3 reads CSAIAGGNLQETQYF. In DNA form, the CDR3 reads TGCAGTGCTATAGCGGGGGGGAACCTACAAGAGACCCAGTACTTC.

The chain links TRBV5-1 to TRBJ2-7; 13 bases are a match to TRBD2. Germline V gene lookup returns CDR1 SGHRS and CDR2 YFSETQ. The CDR3 spans 17 residues. J lost 3 bases, V lost 0 bases, and 6 bases had no gene match. The CDR3 is CASSLGGTSGTNYEQYF. The CDR3 region has the DNA TGCGCCAGCAGCTTGGGAGGGACTAGCGGGACAAACTACGAGCAGTACTTC.

The chain combines TRBV7-8 with TRBJ2-7; 7 positions match TRBD2. This CDR3 has 17 amino acids. Germline lookup yields CDR1 SGHVS and CDR2 FQNEAQ. Germline trimming cut 1 base from V and 0 bases from J; bases unmatched to any gene: 9. CDR3 in DNA: TGTGCCAGCAGCTTAGGCAGAGGTCGGACTAGCTCCTACGAGCAGTACTTC. It specifies CASSLGRGRTSSYEQYF.

This clonotype was seen many times. This chain uses TRBV6-4 with TRBJ2-1; perhaps TRBD2 as D (6 bases). V lost 4 bases to trimming and J lost 1 base, with 11 bases between them. Germline loops: CDR1 MRHNA, CDR2 SNTAGT. The CDR3 is 15 amino acids. CDR3 residues: CASSVRGGSYNEQFF. The CDR3 DNA reads as TGTGCCAGCAGTGTTAGGGGAGGATCCTACAATGAGCAGTTCTTC.

This clonotype was seen ten or more times. The V gene is TRBV21-1, the J gene TRBJ2-4; the D call TRBD1 from the table was never checked on the DNA. TRBV21-1 is marked as a pseudogene. CDR3 length equals 20 residues. CDR3 amino acids: CASSPHDRDRGRIAKNIQYF. As DNA, the CDR3 is TGTGCCAGCAGCCCACACGACCGGGACAGGGGGCGAATAGCCAAAAACATTCAGTACTTC.